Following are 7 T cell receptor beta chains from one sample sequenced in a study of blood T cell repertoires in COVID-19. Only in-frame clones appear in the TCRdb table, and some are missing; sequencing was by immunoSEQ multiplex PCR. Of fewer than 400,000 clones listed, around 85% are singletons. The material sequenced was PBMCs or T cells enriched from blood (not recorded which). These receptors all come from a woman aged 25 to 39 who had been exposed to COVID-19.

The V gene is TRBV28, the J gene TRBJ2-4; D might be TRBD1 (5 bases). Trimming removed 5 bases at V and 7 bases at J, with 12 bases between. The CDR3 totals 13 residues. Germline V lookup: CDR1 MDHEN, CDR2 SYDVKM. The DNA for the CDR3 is TGTGCCAGCAGTCCCAGTAGGGGTAACATTCAGTACTTC. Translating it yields CASSPSRGNIQYF.

CDR3 sequence (DNA): TGCGCCAGCAGCTCCGGGACAGAATACGAGCAGTACTTC. As protein: CASSSGTEYEQYF. This chain links TRBV4-1 with TRBJ2-7; 7 bases are a match to TRBD1. The CDR3 consists of 13 residues. Per the germline V gene, CDR1 is MGHRA and CDR2 is YSYEKL. Trimming cost V 5 bases and J 4 bases; bases outside gene matches: 5.

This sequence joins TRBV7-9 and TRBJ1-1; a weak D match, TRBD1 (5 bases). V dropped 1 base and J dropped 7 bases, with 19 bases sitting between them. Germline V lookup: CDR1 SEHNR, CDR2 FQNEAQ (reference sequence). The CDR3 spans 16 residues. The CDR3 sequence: CASSLVGDSSRSEAFF. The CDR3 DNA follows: TGTGCCAGCAGCTTAGTGGGTGACAGCTCCAGGAGTGAAGCTTTCTTT.

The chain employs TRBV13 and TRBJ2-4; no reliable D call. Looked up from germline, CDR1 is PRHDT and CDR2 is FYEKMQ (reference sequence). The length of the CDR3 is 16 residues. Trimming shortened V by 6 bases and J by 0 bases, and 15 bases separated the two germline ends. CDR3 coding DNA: TGTGCCAGCAGTTCGGTGGGCAGTCTAGCCAAAAACATTCAGTACTTC. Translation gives CASSSVGSLAKNIQYF.

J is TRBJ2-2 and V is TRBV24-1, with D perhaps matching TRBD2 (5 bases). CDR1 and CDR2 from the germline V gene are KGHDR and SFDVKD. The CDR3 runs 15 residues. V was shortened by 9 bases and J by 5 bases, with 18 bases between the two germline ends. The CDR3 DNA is TGTGCCACCCGGGTTGGGAGAGGGCTTACCGGGGAGCTGTTTTTT. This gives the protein CATRVGRGLTGELFF.

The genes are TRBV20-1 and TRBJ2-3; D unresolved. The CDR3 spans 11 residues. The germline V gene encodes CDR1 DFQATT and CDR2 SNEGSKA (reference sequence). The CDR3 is CSPPSTDTQYF. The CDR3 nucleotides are TGCAGCCCCCCTAGCACAGATACGCAGTATTTT.

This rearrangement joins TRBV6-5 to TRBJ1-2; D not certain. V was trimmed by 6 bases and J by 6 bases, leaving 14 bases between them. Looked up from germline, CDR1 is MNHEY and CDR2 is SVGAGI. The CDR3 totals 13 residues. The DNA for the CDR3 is TGTGCCAGCAGGCGGGAGGCCAGCGATGGCTACACCTTC. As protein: CASRREASDGYTF.